The next 23 T cell receptor beta chains were all read from a single sample in a study of OX40 agonist ivuxolimab in advanced cancers. Generated by immunoSEQ multiplex PCR, the TCRdb table keeps only in-frame clones and is missing some. This table has 150,000 to 170,000 clones, approximately 94% appearing once. Sequenced here: CD4+ or CD8+ T cells sorted from blood, sampled in a trial of the OX40 agonist ivuxolimab. The source of these receptors is an adult with an advanced solid tumor such as melanoma, head and neck, liver or kidney cancer.

This chain uses TRBV7-2 with TRBJ1-4; tentatively, D is TRBD1 (6 bases). The V gene's germline CDR1 is SGHTA and CDR2 FQGNSA. V was pared by 5 bases and J by 7 bases, with 20 bases between. The CDR3 contains 16 residues. The CDR3 spells CASSARLGAAGEKLFF. In nucleotides, the CDR3 is TGTGCCAGCAGCGCGAGATTGGGGGCGGCGGGTGAAAAACTGTTTTTT.

The gene calls are TRBV5-4 and TRBJ2-2, with TRBD1 matching 7 bases. The CDR3 loop spans 13 amino acids. V gave up 5 bases and J gave up 6 bases; unmatched junction bases: 4. Germline loops: CDR1 SGHNT, CDR2 YYREEE (reference sequence). The CDR3 coding sequence is TGTGCCAGCAGTCGGACAGGCCCCGGGGAGCTGTTTTTT. Its translation: CASSRTGPGELFF.

This chain connects TRBV6-6 to TRBJ1-5; possibly TRBD1 for D (5 bases). The V gene lost 0 bases and the J gene lost 0 bases, with 9 bases spanning the gap. The CDR3 has 16 amino acids. Germline CDR1 MNHNY, CDR2 SVGAGI (reference sequence). The DNA of the CDR3 is TGTGCCAGCAGTTACTCCAGGGCGGTTAGCAATCAGCCCCAGCATTTT. This sequence encodes CASSYSRAVSNQPQHF.

The V and J genes are TRBV2 and TRBJ2-7, with a tentative D call TRBD2 (5 bases). The V end was cut by 8 bases, the J end by 4 bases, with 24 bases between. This CDR3 has 16 amino acids. Germline CDR1 SNHLY, CDR2 FYNNEI. CDR3 nucleotide sequence: TGTGCCAGCCGGCCTAACTTTGGTGGGAGTTGGTACGAGCAGTACTTC. It encodes CASRPNFGGSWYEQYF.

The genes are TRBV28 and TRBJ1-5, with D perhaps matching TRBD1 (6 bases). The V gene lost 1 base and the J gene lost 4 bases, with 8 bases spanning the gap. The CDR3 is 14 amino acids. Germline V gene data show CDR1 as MDHEN and CDR2 as SYDVKM. As DNA, the CDR3 is TGTGCCAGCAGTTTATTGCAGGGGAATCAGCCCCAGCATTTT. As protein: CASSLLQGNQPQHF.

Concerning this clone: The sample contains more than one DNA sequence encoding this CDR3. This chain joins TRBV5-1 and TRBJ2-7; D is ambiguous. Germline lookup yields CDR1 SGHRS and CDR2 YFSETQ. The CDR3 runs to 14 residues. Trimming left V 4 bases short and J 0 bases short, with 11 bases between. The CDR3 sequence is CASSLGGSSYEQYF. CDR3 DNA: TGCGCCAGCAGCCTTGGCGGCAGCTCCTACGAGCAGTACTTC.

Note on this clone: At one boundary the junction diverges from the germline segment, which might be a read error. The chain couples TRBV7-7 to TRBJ2-5; 9 bases line up with TRBD1. Germline-derived CDR1 and CDR2 are SSHAT and FNYEAQ (reference sequence). This CDR3 comprises 13 residues. The CDR3 spells CASSHDRGETQYF. CDR3 in DNA: TGTGCTAGCAGCCACGACAGGGGGGAGACCCAGTACTTC. The whole variable domain, remainder taken from reference TRBV7-7 and TRBJ2-5, is GAGVSQSPRYKVTKRGQDVTLRCDPISSHATLYWYQQALGQGPEFLTYFNYEAQPDKSGLPSDRFSAERPEGSISTLTIQRTEQRDSAMYRCASSHDRGETQYFGPGTRLLVL.

The chain has TRBV11-3 and TRBJ1-5, with 8 bases matching TRBD1. Germline V gene lookup returns CDR1 SGHNT and CDR2 YENEEA. CDR3 length equals 17 residues. V lost 2 bases and J lost 7; bases outside the gene matches: 13. The CDR3 sequence: CASSLRCSPGGLQPQHF. CDR3 DNA: TGTGCCAGCAGCTTAAGGTGTTCTCCAGGGGGCTTGCAGCCCCAGCATTTT.

The gene calls are TRBV10-3 and TRBJ2-7, with D possibly being TRBD2 (5 bases). CDR3 size: 12 residues. Per germline, CDR1 ENHRY and CDR2 SYGVKD. The V end lost 3 bases, the J end lost 7 bases, and 10 bases lay between the germline ends. The DNA for the CDR3 is TGTGCCATCAGTGACCCGACGGGGGAGCAGTACTTC. Translation: CAISDPTGEQYF.

The chain joins TRBV6-6 to TRBJ1-1; TRBD1 might be the D (6 bases). Germline V CDR1 and CDR2: MNHNY, SVGAGI (reference sequence). Deletions cut 3 bases from V and 0 bases from J, with 14 bases between. CDR3 length: 16 residues. CDR3 region: CASSYTGIGLNTEAFF. CDR3 nucleotides: TGTGCCAGCAGTTATACAGGGATTGGCCTGAACACTGAAGCTTTCTTT.

The chain has TRBV5-6 and TRBJ1-2; D remains ambiguous. CDR1 and CDR2 from the germline V gene are SGHDT and YYEEEE. CDR3 length: 13 residues. Trimming took off 0 bases at V and 3 bases at J, with 6 bases between the two ends. The CDR3 nucleotides are TGTGCCAGCAGCTTGGGCCAGGACTATGGCTACACCTTC. The encoded protein is CASSLGQDYGYTF.

This clone was recorded once. The chain couples TRBV7-2 to TRBJ2-7; TRBD2 matches 11 bases. CDR1 and CDR2 from the germline V gene are SGHTA and FQGNSA. This CDR3 has 15 amino acids. J was trimmed by 6 bases and V by 5 bases; bases with no gene match: 9. The CDR3 region has the DNA TGTGCCAGCAGCCAGAATAGCGGGGGGGCGGGCGAGCAGTACTTC. It translates to CASSQNSGGAGEQYF.

The rearrangement uses TRBV18 and TRBJ1-3, with no clear D. Germline CDR1 is KGHSH and CDR2 is LQKENI. CDR3 size: 18 residues. The V gene lost 3 bases and the J gene lost 0 bases, with 18 bases spanning the gap. As DNA, the CDR3 is TGTGCCAGCTCACCCACCGTGGAAGGCTTCAGCTCTGGAAACACCATATATTTT. Its translation: CASSPTVEGFSSGNTIYF.

This chain connects TRBV29-1 to TRBJ2-3, with 7 positions matching TRBD1. The CDR3 loop spans 12 amino acids. Losses at the gene ends were 4 bases for V and 4 bases for J; bases not matched to a gene: 2. The germline V gene encodes CDR1 SQVTM and CDR2 ANQGSEA. CDR3 sequence: CSVGQGADTQYF. For the CDR3, the DNA is TGCAGCGTTGGGCAGGGGGCAGATACGCAGTATTTT.

The chain's CDR3 is CASRAPGANVLTF. In DNA, the CDR3 is TGTGCCAGCAGGGCCCCAGGGGCCAACGTCCTGACTTTC. This rearrangement joins TRBV6-5 to TRBJ2-6; D uncertain. CDR3 length: 13 amino acids. The V end was cut by 6 bases, the J end by 4 bases, with 7 bases between. Germline CDR1 reads MNHEY; CDR2 reads SVGAGI.

In its sample, this clone was seen once. The chain is built from TRBV7-9 and TRBJ2-7; the match to TRBD1 covers 7 bases. V trimming: 5 bases; J trimming: 0 bases; junction bases outside the gene matches: 10. Germline V gene lookup returns CDR1 SEHNR and CDR2 FQNEAQ (reference sequence). The CDR3 runs to 16 residues. CDR3 amino acids: CASSPAWDSFSYEQYF. The CDR3 nucleotides read TGTGCCAGCAGCCCAGCCTGGGACAGCTTCTCCTACGAGCAGTACTTC.

The V and J genes are TRBV10-1 and TRBJ1-1; tentatively, D is TRBD1 (5 bases). The CDR3 loop spans 17 amino acids. Germline CDR1 WNHNN, CDR2 SYGVQD (reference sequence). The V end lost 7 bases, the J end lost 1 base, and 22 bases lay between the germline ends. CDR3 DNA sequence: TGCGCCAGCACGATGGGGGAGGGTTCAGAAGAGAACACTGAAGCTTTCTTT. This gives the protein CASTMGEGSEENTEAFF.

The chain is built from TRBV6-5 and TRBJ2-7, with D possibly being TRBD2 (6 bases). The germline V and J ends were trimmed by 2 bases and 2 bases, with 10 bases remaining between them. The CDR3 has 14 amino acids. Germline CDR1 reads MNHEY; CDR2 reads SVGAGI. CDR3 protein: CASSYNGGTYEQYF. CDR3 nucleotides: TGTGCCAGCAGTTACAATGGCGGGACCTACGAGCAGTACTTC.

This sequence joins TRBV5-4 and TRBJ2-5; D is unresolved. V was cut by 0 bases and J by 6 bases, with 12 bases left in between. The CDR3 length is 14 residues. The germline V gene encodes CDR1 SGHNT and CDR2 YYREEE (reference sequence). DNA of the CDR3: TGTGCCAGCAGCTTGGAATGGGCGAAGAAGACCCAGTACTTC. Translated: CASSLEWAKKTQYF.

Remarks on this clone: At one end the junction does not follow the germline gene, possibly because of a read error. This specimen includes other DNA sequences encoding the same CDR3. This rearrangement joins TRBV5-4 to TRBJ1-1; no definite D call. CDR1 SGHNT and CDR2 YYREEE come from the germline V gene (reference sequence). CDR3 length: 13 amino acids. CDR3 protein: CASSRGGNTEAFF. The CDR3 nucleotides are TGCGCCAGCAGCCGGGGAGGTAACACTGAAGCTTTCTTT.

The V gene is TRBV27, the J gene TRBJ2-3; TRBD2 matches 9 bases. The CDR3 has 15 residues. The germline CDR1 and CDR2 sequences are MNHEY and SMNVEV (reference sequence). Unmatched junction bases numbered 11, after V lost 10 bases and J lost 3 bases. DNA for the CDR3: TGTGCCACCGGCGCAGGGACTAGCCTTACAGATACGCAGTATTTT. Protein: CATGAGTSLTDTQYF.

V is TRBV6-5 and J is TRBJ1-1; a possible D gene is TRBD1 (6 bases). Germline V gene lookup returns CDR1 MNHEY and CDR2 SVGAGI. The V end lost 5 bases, the J end lost 5 bases, and 18 bases lay between the germline ends. This CDR3 has 15 residues. The CDR3 is CASSNWGAGGTEAFF. CDR3 coding DNA: TGTGCCAGCAGTAACTGGGGGGCCGGTGGGACTGAAGCTTTCTTT.

The chain combines TRBV19 with TRBJ1-6; 9 bases map to TRBD1. V shed 4 bases, J shed 7 bases, and the junction held 2 bases outside the gene matches. CDR3 length: 14 residues. The germline V gene encodes CDR1 LNHDA and CDR2 SQIVND (reference sequence). The CDR3 DNA is TGTGCCAGTAGTACCGGGACAGGGAATTCACCCCTCCACTTT. It codes for CASSTGTGNSPLHF.